These T cell receptor beta chains were read from a single sample in a study of blood T cell repertoires in COVID-19. Generated by immunoSEQ multiplex PCR, the TCRdb table keeps only in-frame clones and is missing some. This sample has roughly 400,000 clones, with about 88% found just once. The specimen was PBMCs or T cells enriched from blood (not recorded which). Source of these receptors: a woman younger than 35 who had been exposed to COVID-19. CDR3s include the opening cysteine and the closing phenylalanine or tryptophan. The order of the fields is J gene, V gene, clone size, D gene, CDR3 protein, CDR3 DNA. D genes are given only for firm matches. Expanded clones are given a class, and other clones once, few, many or no size at all.

>TRBJ2-2|TRBV7-2|-|-
CASSPRLVAGELFF
TGTGCCAGCAGCCCTAGACTAGTAGCCGGGGAGCTGTTTTTT
>TRBJ1-6|TRBV25-1|-|-
CASSAGSSYNSPLHF
TGTGCCAGCAGTGCTGGGAGCTCCTATAATTCACCCCTCCACTTT
>TRBJ1-1|TRBV28|-|-
CASSLPNSPMNTEAFF
TGTGCCAGCAGTTTACCCAACAGCCCCATGAACACTGAAGCTTTCTTT
>TRBJ2-3|TRBV11-2|-|TRBD2
CASSSISGRATDTQYF
TGTGCCAGCAGCTCCATTAGCGGGAGGGCCACAGATACGCAGTATTTT
>TRBJ1-5|TRBV28|-|-
CATKPRTDNSNQPQHF
TGTGCCACAAAACCTAGGACGGACAATAGCAATCAGCCCCAGCATTTT
>TRBJ1-4|TRBV28|-|TRBD1
CASSSQGAYNEKLFF
TGTGCCAGCAGTTCCCAGGGGGCTTACAATGAAAAACTGTTTTTT
>TRBJ2-2|TRBV6-6|-|-
CASRILQGIDTGELFF
TGTGCCAGCAGAATCTTACAGGGAATAGACACCGGGGAGCTGTTTTTT
>TRBJ2-5|TRBV10-3|-|TRBD1
CAISEGQETPETQYF
TGTGCCATCAGTGAGGGACAGGAGACCCCAGAGACCCAGTACTTC
>TRBJ2-7|TRBV21-1|-|-
CASSYQTGSRSYEQYF
TGTGCCAGCAGCTATCAGACGGGGTCCCGGTCCTACGAGCAGTACTTC
>TRBJ2-5|TRBV28|once|-
CASSLSPPGIRTQYF
TGTGCCAGCAGTTTATCCCCCCCCGGGATTAGGACCCAGTACTTC
>TRBJ2-2|TRBV28|-|TRBD2
CASRTSGANTGELFF
TGTGCCAGCCGGACTAGCGGAGCGAACACCGGGGAGCTGTTTTTT
>TRBJ2-7|TRBV6-9|-|TRBD2
CASSYFTYGGDPYEQYF
TGTGCCAGCAGTTATTTCACCTACGGGGGGGACCCCTACGAGCAGTACTTC
>TRBJ2-5|TRBV4-3|once|-
CASSQETGPHQYF
TGCGCCAGCAGCCAAGAGACAGGACCTCACCAGTACTTC
>TRBJ1-6|TRBV28|-|-
CASRLAQINSPLHF
TGTGCCAGCAGGTTGGCACAGATAAATTCACCCCTCCACTTT
>TRBJ2-7|TRBV28|-|TRBD2
CASSLNRVSGGGEQYF
TGTGCCAGCAGTTTAAATCGTGTTTCTGGGGGGGGCGAGCAGTACTTC
>TRBJ1-1|TRBV12-5|-|-
CASGPGHPNTEAFF
TGTGCTAGTGGACCGGGACATCCAAACACTGAAGCTTTCTTT
>TRBJ2-1|TRBV28|-|TRBD1
CASPPGTGSHEQFF
TGTGCCAGCCCGCCAGGGACAGGGAGCCATGAGCAGTTCTTC
>TRBJ2-7|TRBV5-1|-|-
CASCRGEGWYEQYF
TGCGCCAGCTGCCGGGGTGAGGGTTGGTACGAGCAGTACTTC
>TRBJ2-7|TRBV24-1|-|-
CATSDGYEQYF
TGTGCCACCAGTGACGGTTACGAGCAGTACTTC
>TRBJ2-7|TRBV29-1|-|-
CSVDEQGSYEQYF
TGCAGCGTTGACGAGCAGGGCTCCTACGAGCAGTACTTC
>TRBJ2-3|TRBV7-9|-|TRBD2
CASSFAGEPHTDTQYF
TGTGCCAGCAGCTTTGCGGGAGAACCTCACACAGATACGCAGTATTTT
>TRBJ1-2|TRBV9|-|-
CASSGARYGYTF
TGTGCCAGCAGCGGAGCTAGATATGGCTACACCTTC
>TRBJ2-7|TRBV7-2|-|-
CASSLAYRVGYEQYF
TGTGCCAGCAGCTTAGCCTACAGGGTGGGCTACGAGCAGTACTTC
>TRBJ2-7|TRBV11-2|-|TRBD2
CASSFEGLAGAEQYF
TGTGCCAGCAGCTTCGAGGGACTAGCGGGAGCCGAGCAGTACTTC
>TRBJ1-5|TRBV28|once|TRBD1
CASTGDRGIYSNQPQHF
TGTGCCAGCACCGGGGACAGGGGAATCTATAGCAATCAGCCCCAGCATTTT
>TRBJ2-2|TRBV6-2/TRBV6-3|-|TRBD2
CASSYSPAGGPWTGELFF
TGTGCCAGCAGTTACTCCCCAGCGGGGGGGCCTTGGACCGGGGAGCTGTTTTTT
>TRBJ2-6|TRBV27|once|-
CASTWRGRAGANVLTF
TGTGCCAGCACCTGGAGGGGAAGAGCTGGGGCCAACGTCCTGACTTTC
>TRBJ2-7|TRBV7-2|-|-
CASSFGAYEQYF
TGTGCCAGCAGCTTTGGAGCCTACGAGCAGTACTTC
>TRBJ2-2|TRBV28|-|TRBD2
CASSQAVAGRTGELFF
TGTGCCAGCAGCCAGGCTGTAGCGGGGAGGACCGGGGAGCTGTTTTTT
>TRBJ1-4|TRBV6-6|-|-
CASSPAVGQSEKLFF
TGTGCCAGCAGTCCCGCTGTAGGACAGAGTGAAAAACTGTTTTTT
>TRBJ2-7|TRBV6-5|-|-
CASTTRGFEQYF
TGTGCCAGCACCACCCGGGGATTCGAGCAGTACTTC
>TRBJ2-7|TRBV5-5|-|-
CASSLVAAISYEQYF
TGTGCCAGCAGCTTGGTAGCGGCGATCTCCTACGAGCAGTACTTC
>TRBJ2-7|TRBV27|-|-
CASSPLTGLSYEQYF
TGTGCCAGCAGTCCCCTGACAGGCCTGTCCTACGAGCAGTACTTC
>TRBJ1-2|TRBV7-8|-|-
CASRGLLNPGGYTF
TGTGCCAGCAGGGGGCTGCTGAACCCCGGTGGCTACACCTTC
>TRBJ2-2|TRBV18|-|-
CASSPTSANTGELFF
TGTGCCAGCTCACCAACCTCAGCGAACACCGGGGAGCTGTTTTTT
>TRBJ1-3|TRBV13|-|TRBD1
CASSSGMDRAGNTIYF
TGTGCCAGCAGCTCCGGGATGGACAGGGCAGGAAACACCATATATTTT
>TRBJ1-6|TRBV13|-|-
CASSYTGSGNSPLHF
TGTGCCAGCAGCTACACAGGGTCGGGGAATTCACCCCTCCACTTT